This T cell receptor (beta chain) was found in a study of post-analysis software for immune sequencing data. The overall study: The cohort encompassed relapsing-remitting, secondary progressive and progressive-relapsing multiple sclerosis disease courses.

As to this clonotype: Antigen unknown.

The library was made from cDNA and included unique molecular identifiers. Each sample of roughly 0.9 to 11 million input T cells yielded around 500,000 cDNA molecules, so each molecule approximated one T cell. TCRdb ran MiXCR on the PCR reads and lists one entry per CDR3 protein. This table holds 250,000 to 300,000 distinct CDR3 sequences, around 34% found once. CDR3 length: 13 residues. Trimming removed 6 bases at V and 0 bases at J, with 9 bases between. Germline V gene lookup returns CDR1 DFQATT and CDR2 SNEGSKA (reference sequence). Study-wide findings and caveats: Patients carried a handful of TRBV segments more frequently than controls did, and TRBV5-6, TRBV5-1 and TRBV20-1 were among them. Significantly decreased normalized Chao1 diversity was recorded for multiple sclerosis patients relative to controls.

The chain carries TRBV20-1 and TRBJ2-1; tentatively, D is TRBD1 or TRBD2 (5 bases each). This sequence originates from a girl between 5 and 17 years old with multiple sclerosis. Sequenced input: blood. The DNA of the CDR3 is TGCAGTGCCACTGGGACCTCCTACAATGAGCAGTTCTTC. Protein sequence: CSATGTSYNEQFF.